The entry that follows covers one T cell receptor (beta chain) sequence. This clonotype was observed many times. What this receptor recognizes is not known. Base qualities are not provided; no much larger clone lies one nucleotide away. The data belong to a study of molecular identifiers for immune sequencing clone quantification (dated by TCRdb to 2016 to 2019). Context from the whole study: For a replicate experiment, RNA from about 21,000 or 97,000 naive CD8 T cells was divided into five aliquots, of which four were sequenced. This methods study used CD8 T cells to benchmark TCR RNA copy counting and molecular-identifier clustering-based TCR repertoire sequencing (MIDCIRS). The investigation overall reported the following: Modeling estimated 3 to 3.5 recovered TCR RNA copies per cell, compared with about 10 by digital PCR, which implies roughly 30% capture efficiency. The naive libraries included spiked-in Jurkat TCR RNA (fewer than 11 copies' worth), and this Jurkat TCR RNA is not part of the donor repertoire. A single cell's worth of spiked-in Jurkat TCR RNA was reported detectable even among approximately 930,000 naive CD8 T cells. Without barcode sub-clustering, chimeric consensus sequences inflated TCR diversity; chimeras reached as high as 47%. Highly expanded clone sizes could be underestimated if identical TCR molecules share a barcode. In CMV-specific effector cells, clones with more than 20 RNA copies contained over 98% of molecules, whereas in naive cells such clones contained under 1% of molecules.

The receptor library was made with PCR. The listed sequencing device is NextSeq 500. Bulk TCR libraries were made following a previously described method, with the TCR primers given in Table S5. Total RNA was purified with the Qiagen AllPrep DNA/RNA kit. Before analysis, reads from multiple sequencing runs of one library were combined. The study's own analysis went as follows. Reads were retained only if the reads had an exact TCR constant sequence, and the retained reads were trimmed to 150 nt and grouped according to their 12-nt molecular barcodes. Reads inside each barcode group were sub-clustered using a 15% Levenshtein threshold, and a quality-weighted consensus sequence was constructed for each RNA molecule. Non-functional sequences were discarded, and so were lower-count sequences lying one edit away from another sequence. Based on fitting two negative binomial distributions, any barcode sub-cluster with under 20% of the maximum read count was discarded. TCRdb handled the public reads itself, with Q25 trimming in fastp and clone calling in MiXCR, and kept productive beta chains. Merged by CDR3 protein, the rows form single entries marked with the most common genes and DNA. TCRdb, rather than the study authors, made the V and J calls. Present in this sample are about 40,000 distinct CDR3 sequences, approximately 22% of which were seen just once. The ten largest clonotypes hold more than 0.75% of the sample.

Libraries of naive CD8 T cells were built from anywhere between roughly 17,000 and 1,000,000 sorted cells, with 10%, 30% or 50% of the purified RNA used. Naive CD8 T cells, defined as CD8+CD4-CCR7+CD45RA+, were FACS-sorted into RLT Plus buffer on a BD FACSAria II. To test detection sensitivity, Jurkat RNA equal to fewer than 13 TCR copies was added to samples of about 17,000-1,100,000 naive CD8 T cells. Enrichment of CD8 T cells was performed with RosetteSep CD8+ T Cell Enrichment Cocktail and Ficoll-Paque, after which ACK red cell lysis was carried out. Measured from the cysteine to the phenylalanine, the CDR3 is 13 residues long. The DNA shown is the 39-base CDR3, in frame from base 1. Trimming removed 7 bases from V and 2 bases from J, leaving 12 bases between the germline ends.

The V gene is TRBV23-1 and the J gene is TRBJ2-7, with the identity of the D gene unclear. TRBV23-1 has ORF status, its function being uncertain. The sequence derives from a human donor in good health. Some libraries in this study had Jurkat cell RNA spiked in. Sequenced: naive CD8+ T cells from blood, with Jurkat cell RNA spiked in. The sample's cell subset or site, from its label and the paper: FACS-sorted CD8+CD4-CCR7+CD45RA+ naive T cells. The DNA sequence reads TGCGCCAGCAAATGTGGCCGAACCTACGAGCAGTACTTC. Translated, it gives CASKCGRTYEQYF.